Shown below are 23 T cell receptor beta chains from a single sample sequenced in a study of a mutant IDH1 vaccine in newly diagnosed glioma. Time point reported: week 5, during vaccination. One vaccine dose held 300 ug of mutant IDH1 20-mer peptide and came with topical imiquimod. This table comes from immunoSEQ multiplex PCR, and its TCRdb copy is limited to in-frame clones, with some not included. The sample lists fewer than 100,000 clones; roughly 90% were seen once. Their antigens remain unidentified. The sample in question was PBMCs, obtained from a glioma patient whose treatment included an IDH1 peptide vaccine. The receptors originated from a woman between 45 and 60 years old with glioma.

This chain joins TRBV29-1 and TRBJ2-7, with 9 bases that match TRBD1. This CDR3 spans 13 amino acids. Losses at the gene ends were 7 bases for V and 7 bases for J; bases not matched to a gene: 11. Per the germline V gene, CDR1 is SQVTM and CDR2 is ANQGSEA. For the CDR3, the DNA is TGCAGCGGCCTGGGACAGGGCATAAGGGAGCAGTACTTC. This codes for CSGLGQGIREQYF.

This clone has only one observation. The chain combines TRBV11-2 with TRBJ2-3; no firm D call. The germline gives CDR1 SGHAT, CDR2 FQNNGV. The CDR3 sequence is 13 residues long. The V and J ends lost 3 bases and 4 bases respectively, with 8 bases between them. The CDR3 loop is CASSFRLADTQYF. CDR3 nucleotides: TGTGCCAGCAGCTTTAGGCTAGCAGATACGCAGTATTTT.

V usage is TRBV27 and J usage is TRBJ2-7, with 10 bases that match TRBD1. The trim removed 2 bases at V and 1 base at J, leaving 5 bases unmatched. This CDR3 has 16 residues. Germline-derived CDR1 and CDR2 are MNHEY and SMNVEV (reference sequence). The CDR3 reads CASSLLGQGVSYEQYF. The CDR3 bases are TGTGCCAGCAGTTTACTAGGACAGGGGGTTTCCTACGAGCAGTACTTC.

This clone appeared once. The V call is TRBV5-1, the J call TRBJ2-5, with 8 bases lining up with TRBD2. The CDR3 loop spans 16 amino acids. V shed 0 bases and J 3 bases; nucleotides not matched to a gene: 7. The germline CDR1 and CDR2 sequences are SGHRS and YFSETQ. In DNA form, the CDR3 reads TGCGCCAGCAGCTTGGAAGCGGGGGCAAGGAAAGAGACCCAGTACTTC. It codes for CASSLEAGARKETQYF.

V usage is TRBV27 and J usage is TRBJ2-7; no definite D call. Germline V lookup: CDR1 MNHEY, CDR2 SMNVEV (reference sequence). Trimming took off 4 bases at V and 5 bases at J, with 12 bases between the two ends. The CDR3 totals 13 residues. The CDR3 nucleotides read TGTGCCAGCAGTTCGCGGATGCGCCACGAGCAGTACTTC. Residues: CASSSRMRHEQYF.

This rearrangement joins TRBV19 to TRBJ1-5; possibly TRBD1 for D (6 bases). The CDR3 length is 13 residues. CDR1 is LNHDA and CDR2 is SQIVND in the germline V gene (reference sequence). The V and J ends lost 5 bases and 4 bases respectively, with 9 bases between them. As DNA, the CDR3 is TGTGCCAGTAGTGAACAGGGAAATCAGCCCCAGCATTTT. Translated: CASSEQGNQPQHF.

The V gene is TRBV25-1, the J gene TRBJ2-1; 10 nucleotides agree with TRBD2. J was trimmed by 6 bases and V by 4 bases; bases with no gene match: 6. CDR1 MGHDK and CDR2 SYGVNS come from the germline V gene. This CDR3 is built from 15 residues. CDR3: CASSAPLAGVNEQFF. The CDR3 coding sequence is TGTGCCAGCAGTGCCCCCCTAGCGGGGGTCAATGAGCAGTTCTTC.

The V and J genes are TRBV6-1 and TRBJ1-1; maybe TRBD1 (5 bases). The length of the CDR3 is 14 residues. Germline CDR1 MNHNS, CDR2 SASEGT. V was trimmed by 7 bases and J by 0 bases, leaving 12 bases between them. DNA for the CDR3: TGTGCCAGCAAAGCCGGGGCCATGAACACTGAAGCTTTCTTT. This sequence encodes CASKAGAMNTEAFF.

This clone is a singleton in its sample. This chain links TRBV27 with TRBJ2-7; the D is unclear. With 9 bases removed from V and 6 bases from J, the gap between germline ends came to 15 bases. This CDR3 comprises 12 residues. From germline, CDR1 is MNHEY and CDR2 SMNVEV (reference sequence). CDR3 protein: CASGVGTCEQYF. CDR3 nucleotide sequence: TGTGCCAGTGGTGTCGGAACCTGCGAGCAGTACTTC.

The chain couples TRBV28 to TRBJ2-7, with a possible D match to TRBD1 (5 bases). The CDR3 contains 12 residues. The ends were cut back, 3 bases at V and 4 bases at J, with 7 bases in the middle. CDR1 and CDR2 (germline): MDHEN, SYDVKM. The CDR3 here is CASSFDSYEQYF. CDR3 bases: TGTGCCAGCAGTTTCGACAGTTACGAGCAGTACTTC.

A few counts support this clone. The chain joins TRBV29-1 to TRBJ2-2; D uncertain. From germline, CDR1 is SQVTM and CDR2 ANQGSEA. The CDR3 covers 11 residues. Trimming removed 7 bases at V and 4 bases at J, with 7 bases between. The CDR3 region is CSAFFTGELFF. The CDR3 DNA sequence: TGCAGCGCCTTTTTCACCGGGGAGCTGTTTTTT.

The chain has TRBV27 and TRBJ2-3; D is ambiguous. This CDR3 is 12 amino acids long. CDR1 and CDR2 from the germline V gene are MNHEY and SMNVEV (reference sequence). Trimming removed 8 bases from V and 4 bases from J, with 10 bases in between. CDR3: CASPHCADTQYF. Written as DNA, the CDR3 is TGTGCCAGCCCCCACTGTGCAGATACGCAGTATTTT.

This clone came up once. The chain combines TRBV5-6 with TRBJ2-6; D is perhaps TRBD1 or TRBD2 (5 bases each). With 4 bases removed from V and 3 bases from J, the gap between germline ends came to 14 bases. CDR1 and CDR2 from the germline V gene are SGHDT and YYEEEE. This CDR3 has 16 amino acids. In nucleotides, the CDR3 is TGTGCCAGCAGCCGATTCCGGGGCGGTGGGGCCAACGTCCTGACTTTC. It codes for CASSRFRGGGANVLTF.

The chain recombines TRBV5-6 with TRBJ1-1; D gene unclear. The CDR3 runs to 11 residues. The V end was cut by 2 bases, the J end by 8 bases, with 7 bases between. Germline V gene sequence: CDR1 SGHDT, CDR2 YYEEEE. Here the CDR3 DNA reads TGTGCCAGCAGCTTCTCGGAAGAAGCTTTCTTT. This gives the protein CASSFSEEAFF.

This rearrangement joins TRBV6-5 to TRBJ2-7, with 9 bases lining up with TRBD1. Germline V gives CDR1 MNHEY, CDR2 SVGAGI. The CDR3 contains 12 residues. V shed 9 bases, J shed 4 bases, and the junction held 4 bases outside the gene matches. The CDR3 spells CASGQGPYEQYF. CDR3 DNA: TGTGCCAGTGGACAGGGGCCGTACGAGCAGTACTTC.

The chain links TRBV10-1 to TRBJ1-1, with D tentatively TRBD1 (6 bases). Germline CDR1 is WNHNN and CDR2 is SYGVQD (reference sequence). The CDR3 covers 13 residues. Trimming pared 2 bases from V and 5 bases from J, leaving 9 bases between. CDR3 DNA: TGCGCCAGCAGTGAGAACAGGGTTACTGAAGCTTTCTTT. This translates into CASSENRVTEAFF.

The rearrangement uses TRBV19 and TRBJ1-2, with 7 bases matching TRBD1. With 8 bases clipped from V and 2 bases from J, the junction kept 2 bases outside the gene matches. This CDR3 region has 12 residues. CDR1 is LNHDA, CDR2 SQIVND, per germline (reference sequence). CDR3 bases: TGTGCCAGTGGGGACAGAAACTATGGCTACACCTTC. This gives the protein CASGDRNYGYTF.

The chain carries TRBV6-5 and TRBJ2-3; D gene uncertain. CDR3 length equals 13 residues. V lost 2 bases to trimming and J lost 3 bases, with 6 bases between them. CDR1 is MNHEY, CDR2 SVGAGI, per germline. CDR3 bases: TGTGCCAGCAGTTACATGGGGACAGATACGCAGTATTTT. This sequence encodes CASSYMGTDTQYF.

The chain combines TRBV10-3 with TRBJ2-6, with D possibly being TRBD1 (6 bases). The CDR3 totals 17 residues. Trimming shortened V by 6 bases and J by 4 bases, and 19 bases separated the two germline ends. Per the germline V gene, CDR1 is ENHRY and CDR2 is SYGVKD. CDR3 amino acids: CAIRTGTRTSGANVLTF. CDR3 bases: TGTGCCATCAGGACCGGGACACGGACGTCCGGGGCCAACGTCCTGACTTTC.

The chain joins TRBV7-8 to TRBJ1-4; D remains unclear. Per the germline V gene, CDR1 is SGHVS and CDR2 is FQNEAQ. This CDR3 region has 13 residues. V gave up 5 bases and J gave up 6 bases, with 10 bases separating them. The CDR3 DNA reads TGTGCCAGCAGCCCGCTGATGGATGAAAAACTGTTTTTT. The encoded protein is CASSPLMDEKLFF.

CDR3 sequence (DNA): TGCGCCAGCAGTCAATCGCGGGGTGGGGACAGGGGGCCGCAGTACTTC. Amino acid sequence: CASSQSRGGDRGPQYF. The V gene is TRBV23-1, the J gene TRBJ2-7; 12 positions agree with TRBD1. Being an ORF, TRBV23-1 has a function that is uncertain. This CDR3 has 16 residues. Unmatched junction bases numbered 9, after V lost 0 bases and J lost 9 bases.

The chain carries TRBV28 and TRBJ1-3; TRBD1 is a possible D gene (6 bases). CDR3 size: 14 residues. With 4 bases removed from V and 2 bases from J, the gap between germline ends came to 9 bases. Germline V gene data show CDR1 as MDHEN and CDR2 as SYDVKM. As DNA, the CDR3 is TGTGCCAGCAGTTCCAAGGGGGCTGGAAACACCATATATTTT. It encodes CASSSKGAGNTIYF.

The chain combines TRBV19 with TRBJ1-1, with 9 bases identical to TRBD1. The ends lost 4 bases at V and 5 bases at J; junction bases unmatched: 5. CDR1 LNHDA and CDR2 SQIVND come from the germline V gene (reference sequence). This CDR3 comprises 14 residues. In DNA form, the CDR3 reads TGTGCCAGTAGTAAGGGACAGGGAAGTACTGAAGCTTTCTTT. Protein sequence: CASSKGQGSTEAFF.